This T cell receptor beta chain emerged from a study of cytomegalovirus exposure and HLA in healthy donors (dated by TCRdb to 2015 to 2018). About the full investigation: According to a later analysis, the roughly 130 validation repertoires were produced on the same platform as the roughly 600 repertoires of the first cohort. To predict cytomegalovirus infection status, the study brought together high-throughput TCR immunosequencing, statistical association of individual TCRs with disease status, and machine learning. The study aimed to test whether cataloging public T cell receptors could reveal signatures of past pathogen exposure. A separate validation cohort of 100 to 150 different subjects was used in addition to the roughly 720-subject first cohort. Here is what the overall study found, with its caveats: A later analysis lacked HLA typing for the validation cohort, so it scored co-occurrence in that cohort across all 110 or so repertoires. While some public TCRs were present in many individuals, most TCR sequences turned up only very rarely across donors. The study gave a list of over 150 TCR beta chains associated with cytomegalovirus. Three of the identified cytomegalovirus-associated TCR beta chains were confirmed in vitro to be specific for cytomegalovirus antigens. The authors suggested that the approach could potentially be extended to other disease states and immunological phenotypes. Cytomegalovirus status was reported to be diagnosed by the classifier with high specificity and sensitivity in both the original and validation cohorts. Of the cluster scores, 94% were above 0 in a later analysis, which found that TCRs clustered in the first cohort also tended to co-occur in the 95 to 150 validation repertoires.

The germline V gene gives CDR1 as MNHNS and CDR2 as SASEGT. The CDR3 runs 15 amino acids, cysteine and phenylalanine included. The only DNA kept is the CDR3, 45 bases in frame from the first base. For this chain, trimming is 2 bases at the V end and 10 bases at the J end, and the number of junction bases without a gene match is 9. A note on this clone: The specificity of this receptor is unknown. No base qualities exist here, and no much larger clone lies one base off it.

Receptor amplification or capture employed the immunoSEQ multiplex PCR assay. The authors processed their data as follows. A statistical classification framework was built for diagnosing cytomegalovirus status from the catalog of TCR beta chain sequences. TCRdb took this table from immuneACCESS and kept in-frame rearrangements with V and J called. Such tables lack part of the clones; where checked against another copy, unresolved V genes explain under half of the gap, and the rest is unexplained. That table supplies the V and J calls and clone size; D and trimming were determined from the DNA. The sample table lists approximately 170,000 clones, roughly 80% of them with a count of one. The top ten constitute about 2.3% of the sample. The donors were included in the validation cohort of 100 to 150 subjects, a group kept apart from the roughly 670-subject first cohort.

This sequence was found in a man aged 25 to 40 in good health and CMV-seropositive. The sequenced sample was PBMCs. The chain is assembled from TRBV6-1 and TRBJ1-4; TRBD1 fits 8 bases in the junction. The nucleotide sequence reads TGTGCCAGCAGTGAAAAGCAGGGGGCGGAGGGAAAACTGTTTTTT. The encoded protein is CASSEKQGAEGKLFF.